The 28 T cell receptor beta chains listed next were all sequenced from one sample in a study of T-cell memory formation after mild COVID-19. From the 5' RACE reads, TCRdb called clonotypes with MiXCR, one entry per CDR3 protein. The table has hundreds of thousands of distinct CDR3 sequences, roughly 15% seen once. Sequenced material: PBMCs or a T cell subset sorted from them (not recorded which). These receptors originate from a man aged 18 to 35 who had mild COVID-19 (a few samples of this study predate the infection). Cell type and time point are not known.

This clonotype was found many times. The chain recombines TRBV7-8 with TRBJ1-2; TRBD1 is a possible D gene (5 bases). Germline CDR1 reads SGHVS; CDR2 reads FQNEAQ. Trimming pared 1 base from V and 0 bases from J, leaving 9 bases between. The CDR3 sequence is 15 residues long. CDR3 in amino acids: CASSLGGWTNYGYTF. CDR3 bases: TGTGCCAGCAGCTTAGGGGGCTGGACTAACTATGGCTACACCTTC.

The sample holds a few counts of this clonotype. This sequence joins TRBV6-6 and TRBJ2-5; TRBD1 aligns across 7 bases. Germline loops: CDR1 MNHNY, CDR2 SVGAGI (reference sequence). Unmatched junction bases numbered 4, after V lost 6 bases and J lost 9 bases. This CDR3 has 11 amino acids. For the CDR3, the DNA is TGTGCCAGCAGAACAGACAGGGCCCAGTACTTC. It translates to CASRTDRAQYF.

The chain uses TRBV7-2 and TRBJ1-6; D unresolved. The germline CDR1 and CDR2 sequences are SGHTA and FQGNSA. There are 14 residues in the CDR3. V was trimmed by 3 bases and J by 10 bases, leaving 13 bases between them. DNA for the CDR3: TGTGCCAGCAGCTTTCGTCAGGATGGGTCACCCCTCCACTTT. Amino acids: CASSFRQDGSPLHF.

Ten or more counts support this clonotype. The CDR3 reads CSALTGTGGRSYTF. The CDR3 region has the DNA TGCAGTGCCCTTACCGGGACAGGGGGGAGAAGCTACACCTTC. The chain uses TRBV20-1 and TRBJ1-2; 11 nucleotides agree with TRBD1. Looked up from germline, CDR1 is DFQATT and CDR2 is SNEGSKA (reference sequence). The CDR3 runs to 14 residues. V lost 6 bases and J lost 9; bases outside the gene matches: 12.

The chain employs TRBV7-9 and TRBJ2-1; 9 nucleotides match TRBD2. The CDR3 is 17 residues long. Germline CDR1 is SEHNR and CDR2 is FQNEAQ (reference sequence). The junction had 14 bases not matched to a gene; V was cut back by 5 bases and J by 6 bases. The CDR3 sequence is CASSLTRGVAGANEQFF. The CDR3 DNA sequence: TGTGCCAGCAGCCTGACGCGGGGGGTAGCGGGAGCCAATGAGCAGTTCTTC.

This clonotype has a handful of counts. J is TRBJ2-5 and V is TRBV20-1; D may be TRBD1 (5 bases). Germline V lookup: CDR1 DFQATT, CDR2 SNEGSKA (reference sequence). There are 12 residues in the CDR3. V shed 3 bases and J shed 4 bases, with 9 bases lying between them. CDR3 sequence (DNA): TGCAGTGCTAGCAGGGCGGCAGAGACCCAGTACTTC. This sequence encodes CSASRAAETQYF.

This clonotype was recorded many times. This chain uses TRBV7-2 with TRBJ2-5, with a weak D call TRBD1 (6 bases). V was shortened by 1 base and J by 6 bases, with 18 bases between the two germline ends. The CDR3 sequence is 16 residues long. Germline-derived CDR1 and CDR2 are SGHTA and FQGNSA. The CDR3 DNA reads as TGTGCCAGCAGCTTAGGAGGTGGGGGCCCGTGGAAGACCCAGTACTTC. Protein product: CASSLGGGGPWKTQYF.

This clonotype was found a few times. This sequence joins TRBV5-1 and TRBJ2-7; D not certain. CDR1 is SGHRS and CDR2 is YFSETQ in the germline V gene. This CDR3 has 14 residues. V was clipped by 2 bases and J by 5 bases, with 14 bases between them. DNA for the CDR3: TGCGCCAGCAGCTTCGACATCCCCGCGGACGAGCAGTACTTC. Translated, it gives CASSFDIPADEQYF.

The chain uses TRBV9 and TRBJ1-1, with D maybe TRBD1 (5 bases). From germline, CDR1 is SGDLS and CDR2 YYNGEE. V was cut by 1 base and J by 3 bases, with 10 bases left in between. This CDR3 has 14 residues. The CDR3 region has the DNA TGTGCCAGCAGCGTAAGGGGTCGGGACACTGAAGCTTTCTTT. Translating gives CASSVRGRDTEAFF.

The rearrangement links TRBV28 to TRBJ2-5; TRBD2 matches at 9 bases. The CDR3 consists of 15 residues. Per the germline V gene, CDR1 is MDHEN and CDR2 is SYDVKM. J was trimmed by 0 bases and V by 9 bases; bases with no gene match: 8. This CDR3 is CASGGGDLYQETQYF. DNA of the CDR3: TGTGCCAGTGGCGGGGGGGACTTGTACCAAGAGACCCAGTACTTC.

The chain employs TRBV7-2 and TRBJ2-2; perhaps TRBD1 as D (5 bases). The CDR3 spans 14 residues. Germline-derived CDR1 and CDR2 are SGHTA and FQGNSA. V was pared by 6 bases and J by 3 bases, with 11 bases between. Written as DNA, the CDR3 is TGTGCCAGCAGACCCCAAGGGGACACCGGGGAGCTGTTTTTT. The encoded protein is CASRPQGDTGELFF.

This clonotype was counted ten times or more. The rearrangement links TRBV15 to TRBJ2-3, with 8 bases fitting TRBD2. Per the germline V gene, CDR1 is LNHNV and CDR2 is YYDKDF (reference sequence). There are 17 residues in the CDR3. After removal of 1 base from V and 2 bases from J, the junction contained 8 bases not matched to a gene. The DNA for the CDR3 is TGTGCCACCAGCAGAGTACGGGGGGGACGTCCCACAGATACGCAGTATTTT. Residues: CATSRVRGGRPTDTQYF.

The rearrangement joins TRBV29-1 to TRBJ2-5; 7 nucleotides agree with TRBD2. The V segment lost 3 bases and the J segment 5 bases; nucleotides outside the gene matches: 12. CDR3 length equals 15 residues. The germline gives CDR1 SQVTM, CDR2 ANQGSEA. CDR3 residues: CSVEIGGGVGETQYF. CDR3 DNA sequence: TGCAGCGTTGAGATCGGCGGGGGAGTTGGGGAGACCCAGTACTTC.

The chain carries TRBV12-3 or TRBV12-4 and TRBJ1-2; maybe TRBD1 (6 bases). There are 12 residues in the CDR3. Trimming stripped 10 bases from V and 7 bases from J, with 16 bases between. CDR3 nucleotide sequence: TGTGCCATCATTGGGGGCCAGGGTGGCTACACCTTC. Translating it yields CAIIGGQGGYTF.

The V gene is TRBV6-5, the J gene TRBJ1-2, with 9 bases aligning to TRBD1. Unmatched junction bases numbered 9, after V lost 6 bases and J lost 4 bases. The germline CDR1 and CDR2 sequences are MNHEY and SVGAGI. The CDR3 contains 15 residues. The CDR3 sequence: CASRADRGRGYGYTF. CDR3 DNA sequence: TGTGCCAGCAGAGCGGACAGGGGACGAGGCTATGGCTACACCTTC.

This clonotype was picked up many times. This rearrangement joins TRBV20-1 to TRBJ2-3, with D tentatively TRBD2 (5 bases). Trimming took off 5 bases at V and 0 bases at J, with 12 bases between the two ends. CDR1 is DFQATT and CDR2 is SNEGSKA in the germline V gene (reference sequence). CDR3 length: 14 residues. The CDR3 sequence is CSAPLEDSTDTQYF. CDR3 nucleotides: TGCAGTGCTCCTCTGGAGGACAGCACAGATACGCAGTATTTT.

The chain recombines TRBV18 with TRBJ1-4; no clear D gene. CDR1 KGHSH and CDR2 LQKENI come from the germline V gene. The CDR3 consists of 16 residues. V lost 2 bases, J lost 0 bases, and 10 bases lay in between. The DNA for the CDR3 is TGTGCCAGCTCACCAATGGGCTCTGCAACTAATGAAAAACTGTTTTTT. It encodes CASSPMGSATNEKLFF.

The chain couples TRBV21-1 to TRBJ2-3. TRBV21-1 constitutes a pseudogene. The CDR3 runs 14 residues. In DNA form, the CDR3 reads TGTGCCAGCAGCAAAGCGCTCGGCACAGATACGCAGTATTTT. Translated, it gives CASSKALGTDTQYF.

This clonotype was picked up a small number of times. The V call is TRBV6-5, the J call TRBJ1-2, with D perhaps TRBD1 (5 bases). The CDR3 loop spans 12 amino acids. Germline V gene sequence: CDR1 MNHEY, CDR2 SVGAGI. The V end was cut by 2 bases, the J end by 6 bases, with 7 bases between. The CDR3 spells CASSYQGDGYTF. As DNA, the CDR3 is TGTGCCAGCAGTTACCAGGGAGATGGCTACACCTTC.

This clonotype has more than one count but fewer than ten. The V gene is TRBV5-1, the J gene TRBJ2-5; 7 bases are shared with TRBD1. The ends lost 0 bases at V and 5 bases at J; junction bases unmatched: 10. Germline CDR1 SGHRS, CDR2 YFSETQ. The CDR3 has 16 amino acids. CDR3 sequence (DNA): TGCGCCAGCAGCTTGGTCGACAGGGCAGGGACGGAGACCCAGTACTTC. This gives the protein CASSLVDRAGTETQYF.

This clonotype was seen only a few times. The J gene is TRBJ2-7, the V gene TRBV5-1; 11 positions agree with TRBD1. The CDR3 spans 17 residues. The germline V gene encodes CDR1 SGHRS and CDR2 YFSETQ. Unmatched junction bases numbered 11, after V lost 4 bases and J lost 2 bases. CDR3 bases: TGCGCCAGCAGCCGCTCTGACGGGACAGGGGGTACCTACGAGCAGTACTTC. Encoded protein: CASSRSDGTGGTYEQYF.

This clonotype was detected a few times. The chain is built from TRBV7-8 and TRBJ2-7, with TRBD1 matching over 8 bases. Trimming took 1 base from V and 3 from J; bases not matched to a gene: 5. CDR1 is SGHVS, CDR2 FQNEAQ, per germline. This CDR3 is built from 15 residues. CDR3 region: CASSLGPGGYYEQYF. DNA of the CDR3: TGTGCCAGCAGCTTAGGGCCAGGGGGCTACTACGAGCAGTACTTC.

J is TRBJ1-3 and V is TRBV14; D gene unclear. This CDR3 comprises 17 residues. Germline V gene lookup returns CDR1 SGHDN and CDR2 FVKESK. Trimming left V 5 bases short and J 4 bases short, with 21 bases between. CDR3 nucleotides: TGTGCCAGCAGCATCCGGACGGGCTCGTTGTGGGGAAACACCATATATTTT. Translated: CASSIRTGSLWGNTIYF.

V and J are TRBV20-1 and TRBJ1-1; 7 bases line up with TRBD1. Looked up from germline, CDR1 is DFQATT and CDR2 is SNEGSKA (reference sequence). The CDR3 has 13 residues. V gave up 4 bases and J gave up 3 bases; unmatched junction bases: 5. The CDR3 DNA is TGCAGTGCTAACAGGGGCCCGGACACTGAAGCTTTCTTT. Protein: CSANRGPDTEAFF.

The V gene is TRBV11-1, the J gene TRBJ2-2; D gene unclear. This CDR3 region has 14 residues. The V end was cut by 3 bases, the J end by 1 base, with 6 bases between. Germline loops: CDR1 SGHAT, CDR2 FQDESV (reference sequence). The chain's CDR3 is CASSFRWNTGELFF. CDR3 DNA sequence: TGTGCCAGCAGCTTCAGGTGGAACACCGGGGAGCTGTTTTTT.

In this sample, this clonotype turned up a few times. J is TRBJ1-2 and V is TRBV27; perhaps TRBD1 as D (6 bases). CDR1 MNHEY and CDR2 SMNVEV come from the germline V gene (reference sequence). The length of the CDR3 is 15 residues. V was trimmed by 5 bases and J by 4 bases, leaving 17 bases between them. The CDR3 sequence is CASSPQQGTVYGYTF. The CDR3, as DNA: TGTGCCAGCAGTCCCCAACAGGGTACGGTCTATGGCTACACCTTC.

The gene calls are TRBV12-3 or TRBV12-4 and TRBJ2-6; D is ambiguous. This CDR3 spans 12 amino acids. The V and J ends lost 6 bases and 3 bases respectively, with 3 bases between them. The CDR3 DNA is TGTGCCAGCAGGGTTGGGGCCAACGTCCTGACTTTC. Translation gives CASRVGANVLTF.

This clonotype was picked up a small number of times. V usage is TRBV20-1 and J usage is TRBJ1-3; D not resolved. V dropped 6 bases and J dropped 3 bases, with 15 bases sitting between them. CDR3 length equals 14 residues. CDR1 and CDR2 from the germline V gene are DFQATT and SNEGSKA (reference sequence). The CDR3 DNA reads TGCAGTGCGCCGAACCCAAGGAATGGAAACACCATATATTTT. It codes for CSAPNPRNGNTIYF.